These T cell receptor beta chains were read from a single sample in a study of cytomegalovirus exposure and HLA in healthy donors. Generated by immunoSEQ multiplex PCR, the TCRdb table keeps only in-frame clones and is missing some. The sample lists about 140,000 clones; roughly 87% were seen once. Input material: PBMCs. Source of these receptors: a woman between 40 and 50 years old in good health and CMV-seronegative. Both conserved end residues are part of each CDR3. Each record gives: clone size, J gene, D gene, V gene, CDR3 DNA, CDR3 protein. D genes are given only for firm matches. Part of the rows lack a size; the others show once, few, many or a class for expanded clones.

clone_size: NA; j_call: TRBJ1-2; d_call: NA; v_call: TRBV5-1; cdr3_nt: TGCGCCAGCAGCTTGGCGGAGGTCTCGAATGGCTACACCTTC; cdr3_aa: CASSLAEVSNGYTF
clone_size: NA; j_call: TRBJ2-7; d_call: TRBD2; v_call: TRBV7-9; cdr3_nt: TGTTCCAGCAGCCCCCCACCTATCGGGAGGGAGGTGGGGCAGTACTTC; cdr3_aa: CSSSPPPIGREVGQYF
clone_size: NA; j_call: TRBJ1-4; d_call: NA; v_call: TRBV7-9; cdr3_nt: TGTGCCAGCAGCTTACGAGCAACTAATGAAAAACTGTTTTTT; cdr3_aa: CASSLRATNEKLFF
clone_size: NA; j_call: TRBJ1-4; d_call: NA; v_call: TRBV9; cdr3_nt: TGTGCCAGCAGCGCAGACAGCACTTCTAATGAAAAACTGTTTTTT; cdr3_aa: CASSADSTSNEKLFF
clone_size: few; j_call: TRBJ2-7; d_call: NA; v_call: TRBV10-1; cdr3_nt: TGCGCCAGCAGTGCAGCGCTCTCCTACGAGCAGTACTTC; cdr3_aa: CASSAALSYEQYF
clone_size: NA; j_call: TRBJ1-3; d_call: NA; v_call: TRBV6-5; cdr3_nt: TGTGCCAGCAGTTCCCAAAACACCATATATTTT; cdr3_aa: CASSSQNTIYF
clone_size: NA; j_call: TRBJ2-7; d_call: NA; v_call: TRBV28; cdr3_nt: TGTGCCAGCTCTCACCCTCCCCCAGGATGGCAGTACTTC; cdr3_aa: CASSHPPPGWQYF
clone_size: NA; j_call: TRBJ2-5; d_call: TRBD2; v_call: TRBV5-4; cdr3_nt: TGTGCCAGCAGACAAACCGGGACTAGCGGGAGTGAGACCCAGTACTTC; cdr3_aa: CASRQTGTSGSETQYF
clone_size: NA; j_call: TRBJ2-3; d_call: NA; v_call: TRBV5-1; cdr3_nt: TGCGCCAGCAGCTTGGTCCAACACACAGATACGCAGTATTTT; cdr3_aa: CASSLVQHTDTQYF
clone_size: NA; j_call: TRBJ2-2; d_call: NA; v_call: TRBV5-1; cdr3_nt: TGCGCCAGCAGCTTGGAGCCAAGCACCGGGGAGCTGTTTTTT; cdr3_aa: CASSLEPSTGELFF
clone_size: NA; j_call: TRBJ1-2; d_call: NA; v_call: TRBV7-8; cdr3_nt: TGTGCCAGCAGCTACCCTGGCTCCCTCTATGGCTACACCTTC; cdr3_aa: CASSYPGSLYGYTF
clone_size: NA; j_call: TRBJ1-5; d_call: NA; v_call: TRBV5-6; cdr3_nt: TGTGCCAGCAGCCCCGGGGTCCGGCATGATCAGCCCCAGCATTTT; cdr3_aa: CASSPGVRHDQPQHF
clone_size: NA; j_call: TRBJ2-4; d_call: TRBD2; v_call: TRBV5-4; cdr3_nt: TGTGCCAGCAGCTTACGACTAGCGGGAGTATCCAACATTCAGTACTTC; cdr3_aa: CASSLRLAGVSNIQYF
clone_size: NA; j_call: TRBJ2-5; d_call: TRBD2; v_call: TRBV9; cdr3_nt: TGTGCCAGCAGCGTAGGGAGCGGGAGCGGAGAAGAGACCCAGTACTTC; cdr3_aa: CASSVGSGSGEETQYF
clone_size: NA; j_call: TRBJ2-5; d_call: NA; v_call: TRBV28; cdr3_nt: TGTGCCAGCAGTTTTATTTCCCGGAGCCAAGAGACCCAGTACTTC; cdr3_aa: CASSFISRSQETQYF
clone_size: NA; j_call: TRBJ2-1; d_call: TRBD2; v_call: TRBV5-1; cdr3_nt: TGCGCCAGCAGCCTTACCCAGCGGGAGGCCTACAATGAGCAGTTCTTC; cdr3_aa: CASSLTQREAYNEQFF
clone_size: NA; j_call: TRBJ2-7; d_call: NA; v_call: TRBV11-2; cdr3_nt: TGTGCCAGCAGCAGGGGCCAGGGGCTGTACGAGCAGTACTTC; cdr3_aa: CASSRGQGLYEQYF
clone_size: NA; j_call: TRBJ2-3; d_call: NA; v_call: TRBV9; cdr3_nt: TGTGCCAGCAGCGTACGGCCGGGAAGCACAGATACGCAGTATTTT; cdr3_aa: CASSVRPGSTDTQYF
clone_size: NA; j_call: TRBJ2-7; d_call: TRBD1; v_call: TRBV7-2; cdr3_nt: TGTGCCAGCAGGAAACGACAGGGAACCCTATGCGAGCAGTACTTC; cdr3_aa: CASRKRQGTLCEQYF
clone_size: NA; j_call: TRBJ2-7; d_call: NA; v_call: TRBV6-6; cdr3_nt: TGTGCCAGCAGTTACTCGGGCCTGGCCTACGAGCAGTACTTC; cdr3_aa: CASSYSGLAYEQYF
clone_size: NA; j_call: TRBJ2-7; d_call: TRBD2; v_call: TRBV6-5; cdr3_nt: TGTGCCAGCAGGAGACTAGCGGGTTACTACGAGCAGTACTTC; cdr3_aa: CASRRLAGYYEQYF
clone_size: NA; j_call: TRBJ1-5; d_call: NA; v_call: TRBV6-5; cdr3_nt: TGTGCCAGCAGAGGACAGTCCAATCAGCCCCAGCATTTT; cdr3_aa: CASRGQSNQPQHF
clone_size: NA; j_call: TRBJ1-1; d_call: NA; v_call: TRBV29-1; cdr3_nt: TGCAGCGTTGACAGACAATCCGGCACTGAAGCTTTCTTT; cdr3_aa: CSVDRQSGTEAFF
clone_size: NA; j_call: TRBJ2-5; d_call: NA; v_call: TRBV23-1; cdr3_nt: TGCGCCAGCAGTCAGGCGCGGCCCCCAGGAGGAGAGACCCAGTACTTC; cdr3_aa: CASSQARPPGGETQYF
clone_size: NA; j_call: TRBJ1-5; d_call: TRBD1; v_call: TRBV27; cdr3_nt: TGTGCCAGCAGGGGACAGGGAGGGTGGTATGGCAATCAGCCCCAGCATTTT; cdr3_aa: CASRGQGGWYGNQPQHF
clone_size: NA; j_call: TRBJ1-3; d_call: NA; v_call: TRBV10-3; cdr3_nt: TGTGCCATCAGTGAACCAGGGGCGCATATCTCTGGAAACACCATATATTTT; cdr3_aa: CAISEPGAHISGNTIYF
clone_size: NA; j_call: TRBJ1-2; d_call: NA; v_call: TRBV5-4; cdr3_nt: TGTGCCAGCAGATCTCAGGCGAACTATGGCTACACCTTC; cdr3_aa: CASRSQANYGYTF
clone_size: NA; j_call: TRBJ1-2; d_call: NA; v_call: TRBV6-4; cdr3_nt: TGTGCCAGCAGTGTCGGAGGGTCGGGGAACTATGGCTACACCTTC; cdr3_aa: CASSVGGSGNYGYTF
clone_size: NA; j_call: TRBJ1-5; d_call: NA; v_call: TRBV2; cdr3_nt: TGTGCCAGCAGTGAACCGTCCGGTCAGCCCCAGCATTTT; cdr3_aa: CASSEPSGQPQHF
clone_size: NA; j_call: TRBJ2-5; d_call: NA; v_call: TRBV2; cdr3_nt: TGTGCCAGCAGCGACGGAAGACTACAAGAGACCCAGTACTTC; cdr3_aa: CASSDGRLQETQYF
clone_size: NA; j_call: TRBJ2-2; d_call: NA; v_call: TRBV29-1; cdr3_nt: TGCAGCGTTGATGGCTCGAACACCGGGGAGCTGTTTTTT; cdr3_aa: CSVDGSNTGELFF
clone_size: NA; j_call: TRBJ2-5; d_call: NA; v_call: TRBV5-3; cdr3_nt: TGTGCCAGAAGCAGGATAGGGGGGGCGGAGACCCAGTACTTC; cdr3_aa: CARSRIGGAETQYF
clone_size: NA; j_call: TRBJ1-3; d_call: TRBD1; v_call: TRBV7-9; cdr3_nt: TGTGCCAGCAGCTTAGACCGGACAGGGCTTCACTCTGGAAACACCATATATTTT; cdr3_aa: CASSLDRTGLHSGNTIYF
clone_size: once; j_call: TRBJ1-3; d_call: NA; v_call: TRBV10-3; cdr3_nt: TGTGCCATCAGTGAGATGGTCGACAGTCTCTCTGGAAACACCATATATTTT; cdr3_aa: CAISEMVDSLSGNTIYF
clone_size: NA; j_call: TRBJ2-1; d_call: TRBD1; v_call: TRBV29-1; cdr3_nt: TGCAGCGTTGAGGGGACAGGGGGCAATGAGCAGTTCTTC; cdr3_aa: CSVEGTGGNEQFF
clone_size: NA; j_call: TRBJ2-2; d_call: TRBD1; v_call: TRBV28; cdr3_nt: TGTGCCAGCAGCCCGGGACAGGCGGACACCGGGGAGCTGTTTTTT; cdr3_aa: CASSPGQADTGELFF
clone_size: NA; j_call: TRBJ2-5; d_call: TRBD1; v_call: TRBV6-1; cdr3_nt: TGTGCCAGCAGTGGTGGATGGACAGGGGAAGAGACCCAGTACTTC; cdr3_aa: CASSGGWTGEETQYF
clone_size: NA; j_call: TRBJ2-5; d_call: NA; v_call: TRBV7-6; cdr3_nt: TGTGCCAGCAGCTTAATGAGCGGACAAGAGACCCAGTACTTC; cdr3_aa: CASSLMSGQETQYF
clone_size: NA; j_call: TRBJ2-7; d_call: TRBD1; v_call: TRBV7-9; cdr3_nt: TGTGCCAGCAGCACCGGGACAGGGAGCGAGCAGTACTTC; cdr3_aa: CASSTGTGSEQYF
clone_size: NA; j_call: TRBJ2-1; d_call: NA; v_call: TRBV10-3; cdr3_nt: TGTGCCATCAGTGACCGTCAGGGATTCGAGCAGTTCTTC; cdr3_aa: CAISDRQGFEQFF
clone_size: NA; j_call: TRBJ1-6; d_call: NA; v_call: TRBV6-5; cdr3_nt: TGTGCCAGCAGTTACTTCGGGGGGCATAATTCACCCCTCCACTTT; cdr3_aa: CASSYFGGHNSPLHF
clone_size: NA; j_call: TRBJ1-2; d_call: TRBD1; v_call: TRBV14; cdr3_nt: TGTGCCAGCAGCCAGGCCTCCGGGACAGGGTACGGCTACACCTTC; cdr3_aa: CASSQASGTGYGYTF
clone_size: NA; j_call: TRBJ1-5; d_call: NA; v_call: TRBV6-5; cdr3_nt: TGTGCCAGCAGTTACTCGCGGGAGAATCAGCCCCAGCATTTT; cdr3_aa: CASSYSRENQPQHF
clone_size: few; j_call: TRBJ2-1; d_call: TRBD2; v_call: TRBV7-2; cdr3_nt: TGTGCCAGCAGCTCCCCCTTCGGGACTAGCGGGGGCAATGAGCAGTTCTTC; cdr3_aa: CASSSPFGTSGGNEQFF
clone_size: NA; j_call: TRBJ1-2; d_call: NA; v_call: TRBV6-1; cdr3_nt: TGTGCCAGCAGACTCGGACTGAATAATGGCTACACCTTC; cdr3_aa: CASRLGLNNGYTF
clone_size: NA; j_call: TRBJ2-3; d_call: NA; v_call: TRBV7-2; cdr3_nt: TGTGCCAGCAGCTTAGGACTCACCACAGATACGCAGTATTTT; cdr3_aa: CASSLGLTTDTQYF
clone_size: NA; j_call: TRBJ1-5; d_call: NA; v_call: TRBV5-1; cdr3_nt: TGCGCCAGCAGCTCGGACGGGAACAATCAGCCCCAGCATTTT; cdr3_aa: CASSSDGNNQPQHF